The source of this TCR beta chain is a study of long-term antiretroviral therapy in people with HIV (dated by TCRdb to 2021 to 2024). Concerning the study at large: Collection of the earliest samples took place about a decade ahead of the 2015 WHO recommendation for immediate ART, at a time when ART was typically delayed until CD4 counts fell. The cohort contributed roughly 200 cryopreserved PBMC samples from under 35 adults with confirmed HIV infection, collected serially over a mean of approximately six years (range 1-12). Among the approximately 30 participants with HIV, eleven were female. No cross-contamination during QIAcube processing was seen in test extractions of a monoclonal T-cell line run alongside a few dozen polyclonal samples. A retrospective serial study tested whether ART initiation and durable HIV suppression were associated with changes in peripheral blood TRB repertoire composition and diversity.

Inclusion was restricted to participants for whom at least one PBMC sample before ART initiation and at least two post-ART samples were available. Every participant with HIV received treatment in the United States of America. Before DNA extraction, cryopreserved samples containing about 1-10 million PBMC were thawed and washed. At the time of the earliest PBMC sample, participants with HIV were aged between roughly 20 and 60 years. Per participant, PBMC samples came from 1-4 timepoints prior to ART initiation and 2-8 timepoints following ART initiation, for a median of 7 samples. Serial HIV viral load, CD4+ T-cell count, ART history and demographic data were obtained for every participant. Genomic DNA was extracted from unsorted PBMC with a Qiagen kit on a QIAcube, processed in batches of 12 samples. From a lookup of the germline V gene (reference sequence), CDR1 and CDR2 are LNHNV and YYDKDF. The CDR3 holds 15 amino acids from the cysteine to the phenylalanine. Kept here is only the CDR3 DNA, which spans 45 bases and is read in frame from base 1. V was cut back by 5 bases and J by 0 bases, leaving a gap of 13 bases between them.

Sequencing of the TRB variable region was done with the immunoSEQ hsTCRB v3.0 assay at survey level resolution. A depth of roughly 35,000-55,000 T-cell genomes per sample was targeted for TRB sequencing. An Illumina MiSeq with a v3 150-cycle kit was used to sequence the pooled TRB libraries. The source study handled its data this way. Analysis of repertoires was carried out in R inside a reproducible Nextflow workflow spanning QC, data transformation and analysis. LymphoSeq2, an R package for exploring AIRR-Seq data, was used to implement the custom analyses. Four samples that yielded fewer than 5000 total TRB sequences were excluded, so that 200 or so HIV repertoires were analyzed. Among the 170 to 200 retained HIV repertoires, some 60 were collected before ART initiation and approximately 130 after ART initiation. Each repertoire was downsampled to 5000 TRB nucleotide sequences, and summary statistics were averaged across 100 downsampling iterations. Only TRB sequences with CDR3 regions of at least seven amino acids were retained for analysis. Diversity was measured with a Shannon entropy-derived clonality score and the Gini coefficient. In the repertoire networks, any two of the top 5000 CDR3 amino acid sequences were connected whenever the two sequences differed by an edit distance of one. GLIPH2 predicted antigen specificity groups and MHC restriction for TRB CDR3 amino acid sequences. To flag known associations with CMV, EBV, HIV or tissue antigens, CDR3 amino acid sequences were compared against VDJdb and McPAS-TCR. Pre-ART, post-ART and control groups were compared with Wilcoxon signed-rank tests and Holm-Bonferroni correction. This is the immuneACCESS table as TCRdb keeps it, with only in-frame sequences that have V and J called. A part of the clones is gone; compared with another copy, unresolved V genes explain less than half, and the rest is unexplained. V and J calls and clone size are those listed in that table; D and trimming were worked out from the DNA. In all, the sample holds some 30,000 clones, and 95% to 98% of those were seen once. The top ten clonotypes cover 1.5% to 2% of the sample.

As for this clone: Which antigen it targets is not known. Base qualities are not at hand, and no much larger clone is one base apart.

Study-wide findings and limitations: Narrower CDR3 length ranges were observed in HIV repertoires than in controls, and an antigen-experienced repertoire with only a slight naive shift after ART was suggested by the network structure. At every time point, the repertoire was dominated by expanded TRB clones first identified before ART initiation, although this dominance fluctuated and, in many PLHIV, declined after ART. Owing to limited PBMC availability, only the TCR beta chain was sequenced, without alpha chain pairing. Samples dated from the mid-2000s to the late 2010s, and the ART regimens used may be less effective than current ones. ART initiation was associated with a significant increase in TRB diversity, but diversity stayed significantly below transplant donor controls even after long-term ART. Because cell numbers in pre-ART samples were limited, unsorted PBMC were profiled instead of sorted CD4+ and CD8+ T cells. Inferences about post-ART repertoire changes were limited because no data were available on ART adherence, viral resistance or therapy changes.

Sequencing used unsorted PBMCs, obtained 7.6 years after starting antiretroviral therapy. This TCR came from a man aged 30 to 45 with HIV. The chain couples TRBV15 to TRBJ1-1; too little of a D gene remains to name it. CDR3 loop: CATSQQAAVNTEAFF. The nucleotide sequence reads TGTGCCACCAGCCAACAAGCGGCAGTGAACACTGAAGCTTTCTTT.